Detailed here is one TCR beta chain. Clones were read by immunoSEQ multiplex PCR, and TCRdb kept only the in-frame ones, dropping some. The sample has about 96,000 clones, roughly 80% seen once; the top ten hold around 15%. These data belong to a study of blood T cell repertoires in COVID-19. Overall study context: The origin of the acute and convalescent COVID-19 samples was the United States, Italy and Spain. Sources were T cells, B-cell-depleted T cells, or PBMCs; the material itself was cDNA or gDNA.

Trimming cost V 3 bases and J 0 bases, with 9 bases left between them. The CDR3 spans 15 residues. CDR1 and CDR2 (germline): LNHDA, SQIVND (reference sequence). This rearrangement joins TRBV19 to TRBJ2-1; no clear D gene. The sequence came from a woman between 55 and 75 years old with acute or convalescent COVID-19. What was sequenced was peripheral blood. The CDR3 loop reads CASSIRQSSYNEQFF. The CDR3 coding sequence is TGTGCCAGTAGTATTCGACAAAGCTCCTACAATGAGCAGTTCTTC.